This T cell receptor beta chain appears in the sequencing data of a study of CD8 T cells in Susac syndrome. TCR beta from blood CD8+ and CD4+ T cells was sequenced. Control patients had untreated stable or active relapsing-remitting multiple sclerosis by revised McDonald criteria. TEMRA cells were FACS-enriched, while CD8+ and CD4+ T cells were negatively isolated. RNA in amounts of roughly 0.5 to 1 ug was reverse transcribed with random hexamers. Multiplex immunoSEQ PCR targeted 54 Vbeta and 13 Jbeta TCR beta segments. TCRdb re-analysed the immunoSEQ multiplex PCR reads in MiXCR, keeping a single row per CDR3 protein. The table records 160,000 or so distinct CDR3 sequences, approximately 95% of them present only once. The V end was cut by 0 bases, the J end by 4 bases, with 8 bases between. The CDR3 runs 14 residues. Germline V gene data show CDR1 as MNHEY and CDR2 as SVGAGI.

The J gene is TRBJ2-3, the V gene TRBV6-5; tentative D call: TRBD2 (5 bases). The material sequenced was CD8+ T cells from PBMCs. The TCR comes from a human donor with multiple sclerosis. The CDR3 nucleotides read TGTGCCAGCAGTTACTCGAACGGGGCAGATACGCAGTATTTT. Translated: CASSYSNGADTQYF.